A single sample is the source of the 7 T cell receptor beta chains below, sequenced in a study of blood T cells in healthy people across ages. PCR was performed a second time for about 7 to 11 cycles using a sample-barcoded 5' primer and a J-beta primer mix. TCRdb re-called the 5' RACE reads with MiXCR, one entry per CDR3 protein. The table records about 1.6 million distinct CDR3 sequences, roughly 32% of them present only once. The sequencing input was blood. Receptor source: a woman younger than 45 in good health.

The genes are TRBV19 and TRBJ2-5, with a possible D match to TRBD2 (6 bases). The CDR3 length is 14 residues. Between the trimmed V and J ends, which lost 4 bases and 4 bases, there was a span of 13 bases. The germline CDR1 and CDR2 sequences are LNHDA and SQIVND (reference sequence). CDR3 loop: CASSTGVRRETQYF. In nucleotides, the CDR3 is TGTGCCAGTAGTACGGGGGTGAGGCGAGAGACCCAGTACTTC.

The table lists this clonotype with a count of one. The chain is built from TRBV30 and TRBJ1-2; D possibly corresponds to TRBD1 (5 bases). The CDR3 sequence is 15 residues long. V lost 3 bases and J 0 bases, leaving 14 bases between the germline ends. Germline V lookup: CDR1 GTSNPN, CDR2 SVGIG (reference sequence). CDR3 sequence (DNA): TGTGCCTGGAGCAGGCGAGACAGCACTAACTATGGCTACACCTTC. This sequence encodes CAWSRRDSTNYGYTF.

This clonotype was picked up one time. This may arise from a read error, as a much more abundant clone is one base away. V usage is TRBV20-1 and J usage is TRBJ2-7; D is undetermined. Trimming cost V 0 bases and J 1 base, with 16 bases left between them. Per germline, CDR1 DFQATT and CDR2 SNEGSKA (reference sequence). This CDR3 contains 16 residues. CDR3 bases: TGCAGTGCTAGAGATCCGTGGGTTGGTTCTTCCTACGAGCAGTACTTC. It is translated as CSARDPWVGSSYEQYF.

V gene TRBV3-1 combines with J gene TRBJ1-2; 9 nucleotides agree with TRBD1. Trimming cost V 1 base and J 7 bases; bases outside gene matches: 16. The CDR3 loop spans 18 amino acids. CDR1 and CDR2 from the germline V gene are LGHDT and YNNKEL (reference sequence). CDR3 in DNA: TGTGCCAGCAGCCAAGCTCATGCCCCCGGGACAGGGACATTTGGCTACACCTTC. The encoded protein is CASSQAHAPGTGTFGYTF.

This clonotype was picked up many times. The chain combines TRBV3-1 with TRBJ2-3; D possibly uses TRBD1 or TRBD2 (7 bases each). The CDR3 contains 16 residues. V lost 1 base and J 3 bases, leaving 14 bases between the germline ends. Per the germline V gene, CDR1 is LGHDT and CDR2 is YNNKEL (reference sequence). The CDR3 DNA is TGTGCCAGCAGCCAAGCAGGGGGGGGGGTAACAGATACGCAGTATTTT. Translated: CASSQAGGGVTDTQYF.

This clonotype has a handful of counts. The chain uses TRBV12-3 or TRBV12-4 and TRBJ1-2; D is unresolved. The CDR3 totals 12 residues. The germline V and J ends were trimmed by 6 bases and 10 bases, with 15 bases remaining between them. CDR3 nucleotides: TGTGCCAGCAGCCTTTTTAACGGTTACTACACCTTC. This gives the protein CASSLFNGYYTF.

The V call is TRBV15, the J call TRBJ1-1, with unresolved D. The germline CDR1 and CDR2 sequences are LNHNV and YYDKDF (reference sequence). This CDR3 contains 17 residues. The ends were cut back, 0 bases at V and 3 bases at J, with 17 bases in the middle. CDR3 nucleotides: TGTGCCACCAGCAGAGATTTTGGGAAGGCAACCGACACTGAAGCTTTCTTT. Translated, it gives CATSRDFGKATDTEAFF.